This TCR beta chain was retrieved from a study of vaccination effects on CD4 cells after COVID-19. Study-level background: Median timing of post-vaccine samples was 72 days after the second dose. Study outcomes and limitations: Researchers report that only 1 of 255 vaccine-induced clones in healthy vaccinees cross-reacted with common cold coronaviruses.

Per germline, CDR1 GTSNPN and CDR2 SVGIG (reference sequence). J gave up 6 bases and V 0 bases, and 3 bases lay outside the gene matches. The CDR3 has 13 residues. The ViraFEST assay expanded antigen-specific CD4+ T cells with viral peptide pools before sequencing. Having been cultured for less than 12 days, the cells underwent CD4+ T cell isolation. Each person got two doses of an mRNA SARS-CoV-2 vaccine, BNT162b2 or mRNA-1273. Fresh IL-2-containing medium replaced half the medium on days 3 and 7. The method was immunoSEQ multiplex PCR; TCRdb's version includes in-frame clones alone and lacks a portion of them. In the table there are 9,500 to 15,000 clones, about 72% of which are singletons. With respect to this clone: Its antigen remains unknown.

V and J are TRBV30 and TRBJ2-7; 9 bases are shared with TRBD1. The sequencing used CD4+ T cells from PBMCs cultured with SARS-CoV-2 spike peptides, collected after COVID-19 vaccination. The clonotype originates from a human donor who received a COVID-19 vaccine. The CDR3 nucleotides are TGTGCCTGGAGTGTGGGACAGGGTCGCGAGCAGTACTTC. Protein sequence: CAWSVGQGREQYF.